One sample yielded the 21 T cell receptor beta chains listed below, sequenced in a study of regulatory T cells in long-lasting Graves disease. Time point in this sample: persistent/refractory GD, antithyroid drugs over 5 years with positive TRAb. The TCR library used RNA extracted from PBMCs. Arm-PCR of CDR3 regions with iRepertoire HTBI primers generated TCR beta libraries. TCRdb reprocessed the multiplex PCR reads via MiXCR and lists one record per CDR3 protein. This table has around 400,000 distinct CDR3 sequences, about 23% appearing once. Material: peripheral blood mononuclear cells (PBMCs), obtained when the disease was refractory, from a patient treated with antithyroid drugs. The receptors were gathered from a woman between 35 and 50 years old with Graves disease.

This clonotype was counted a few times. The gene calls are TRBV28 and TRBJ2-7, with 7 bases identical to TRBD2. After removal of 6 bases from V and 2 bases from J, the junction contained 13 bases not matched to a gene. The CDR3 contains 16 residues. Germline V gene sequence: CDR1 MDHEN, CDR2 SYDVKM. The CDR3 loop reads CASSLSQRGDAYEQYF. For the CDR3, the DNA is TGTGCCAGCAGCCTTAGTCAACGGGGGGATGCCTACGAGCAGTACTTC.

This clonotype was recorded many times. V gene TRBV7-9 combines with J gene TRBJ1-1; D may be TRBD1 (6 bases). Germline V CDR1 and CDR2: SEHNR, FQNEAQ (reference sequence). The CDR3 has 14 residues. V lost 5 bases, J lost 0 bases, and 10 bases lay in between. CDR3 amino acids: CASSATGVNTEAFF. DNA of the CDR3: TGTGCCAGCAGCGCGACAGGAGTGAACACTGAAGCTTTCTTT.

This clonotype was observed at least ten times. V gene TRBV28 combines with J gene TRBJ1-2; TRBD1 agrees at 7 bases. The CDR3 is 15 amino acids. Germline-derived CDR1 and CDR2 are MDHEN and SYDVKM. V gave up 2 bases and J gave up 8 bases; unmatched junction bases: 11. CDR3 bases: TGTGCCAGCAGTTTACGCTCGACAGGGCAGGGCGGCTACACCTTC. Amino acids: CASSLRSTGQGGYTF.

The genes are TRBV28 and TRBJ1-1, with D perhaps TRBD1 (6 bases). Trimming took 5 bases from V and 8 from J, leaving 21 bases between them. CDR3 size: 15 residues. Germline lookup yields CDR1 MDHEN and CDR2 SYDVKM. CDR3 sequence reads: CASSGQLGGPGEAFF. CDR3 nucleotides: TGTGCCAGCAGTGGGCAACTGGGGGGGCCAGGGGAAGCTTTCTTT.

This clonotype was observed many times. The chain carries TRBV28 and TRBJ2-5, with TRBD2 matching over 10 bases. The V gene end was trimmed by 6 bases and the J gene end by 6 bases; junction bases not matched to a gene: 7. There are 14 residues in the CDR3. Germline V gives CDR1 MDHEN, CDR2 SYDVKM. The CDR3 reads CASRSGRAWKTQYF. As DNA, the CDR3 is TGTGCCAGCAGAAGCGGGAGGGCCTGGAAGACCCAGTACTTC.

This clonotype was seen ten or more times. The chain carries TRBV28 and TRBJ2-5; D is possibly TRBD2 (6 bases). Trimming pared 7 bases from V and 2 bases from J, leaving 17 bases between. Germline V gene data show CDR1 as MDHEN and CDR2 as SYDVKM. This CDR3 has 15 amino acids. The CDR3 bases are TGTGCCAGCATCCCGACTAGAGGGGTGCAAGAGACCCAGTACTTC. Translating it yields CASIPTRGVQETQYF.

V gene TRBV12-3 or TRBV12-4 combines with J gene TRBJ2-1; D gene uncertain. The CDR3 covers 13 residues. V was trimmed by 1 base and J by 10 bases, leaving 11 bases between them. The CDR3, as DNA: TGTGCCAGCAGTTTAGTAGGTTTATCAGAGCAGTTCTTC. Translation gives CASSLVGLSEQFF.

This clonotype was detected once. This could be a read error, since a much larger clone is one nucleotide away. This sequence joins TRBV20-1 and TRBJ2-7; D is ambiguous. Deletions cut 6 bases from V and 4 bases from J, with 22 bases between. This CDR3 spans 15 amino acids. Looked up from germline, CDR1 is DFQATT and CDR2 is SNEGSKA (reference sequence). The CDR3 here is CSARSHGSRVYEQYF. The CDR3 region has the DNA TGCAGTGCAAGAAGCCACGGGTCACGGGTTTACGAGCAGTACTTC.

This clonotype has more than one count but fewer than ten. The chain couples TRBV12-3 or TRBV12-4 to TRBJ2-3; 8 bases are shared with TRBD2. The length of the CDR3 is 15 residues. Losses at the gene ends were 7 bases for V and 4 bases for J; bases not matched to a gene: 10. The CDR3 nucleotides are TGTGCCAGCACCAAAAGGGCGGGAGGCGCAGATACGCAGTATTTT. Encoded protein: CASTKRAGGADTQYF.

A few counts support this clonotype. CDR3 protein: CASSAGTGGPYEQYF. For the CDR3, the DNA is TGTGCCAGCAGCGCCGGGACAGGGGGACCCTACGAGCAGTACTTC. The chain links TRBV7-9 to TRBJ2-7, with TRBD1 matching over 11 bases. The ends lost 5 bases at V and 2 bases at J; junction bases unmatched: 5. The CDR3 runs 15 residues. The V gene's germline CDR1 is SEHNR and CDR2 FQNEAQ (reference sequence).

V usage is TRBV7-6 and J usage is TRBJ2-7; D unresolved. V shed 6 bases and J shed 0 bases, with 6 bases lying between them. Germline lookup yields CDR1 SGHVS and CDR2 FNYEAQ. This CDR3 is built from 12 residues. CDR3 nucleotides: TGTGCCAGCAGGTCTGACTCCTACGAGCAGTACTTC. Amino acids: CASRSDSYEQYF.

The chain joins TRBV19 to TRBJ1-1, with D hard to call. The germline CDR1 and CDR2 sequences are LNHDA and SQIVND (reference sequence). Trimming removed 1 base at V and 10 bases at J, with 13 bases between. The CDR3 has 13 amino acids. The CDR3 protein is CASSIASPKGAFF. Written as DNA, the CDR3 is TGTGCCAGTAGTATAGCATCGCCAAAGGGAGCTTTCTTT.

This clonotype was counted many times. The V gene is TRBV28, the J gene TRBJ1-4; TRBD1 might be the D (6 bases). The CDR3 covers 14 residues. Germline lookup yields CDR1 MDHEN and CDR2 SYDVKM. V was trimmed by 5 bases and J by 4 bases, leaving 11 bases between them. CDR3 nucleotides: TGTGCCAGCAGTCCAGGACAGCTTAATGAAAAACTGTTTTTT. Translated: CASSPGQLNEKLFF.

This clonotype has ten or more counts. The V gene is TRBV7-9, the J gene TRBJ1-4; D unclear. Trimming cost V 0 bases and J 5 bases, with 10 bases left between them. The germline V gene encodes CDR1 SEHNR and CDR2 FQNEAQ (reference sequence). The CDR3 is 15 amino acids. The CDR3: CASSLADGRNEKLFF. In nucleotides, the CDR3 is TGTGCCAGCAGCTTAGCGGACGGACGAAATGAAAAACTGTTTTTT.

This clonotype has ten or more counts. CDR3 region: CASSLPRRSSYEQYF. Written as DNA, the CDR3 is TGTGCCAGCAGCCTCCCCAGGCGCAGCTCCTACGAGCAGTACTTC. The chain recombines TRBV7-8 with TRBJ2-7, with no clear D. This CDR3 is built from 15 residues. In germline, CDR1 is SGHVS, CDR2 FQNEAQ. The ends were cut back, 5 bases at V and 0 bases at J, with 14 bases in the middle.

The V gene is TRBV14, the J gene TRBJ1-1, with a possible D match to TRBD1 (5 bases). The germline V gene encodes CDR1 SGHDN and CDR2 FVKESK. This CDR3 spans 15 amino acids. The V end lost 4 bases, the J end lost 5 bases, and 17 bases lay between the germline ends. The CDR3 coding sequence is TGTGCCAGCAGCCGTGGGTCAGGGAAAGGGACTGAAGCTTTCTTT. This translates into CASSRGSGKGTEAFF.

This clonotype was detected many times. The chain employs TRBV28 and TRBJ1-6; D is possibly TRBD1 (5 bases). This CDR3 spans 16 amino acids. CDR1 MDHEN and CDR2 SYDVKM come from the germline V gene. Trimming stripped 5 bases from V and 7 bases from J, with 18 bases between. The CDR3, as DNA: TGTGCCAGCAGTCCCCGTTTATACAGGTCCAATTCACCCCTCCACTTT. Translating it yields CASSPRLYRSNSPLHF.

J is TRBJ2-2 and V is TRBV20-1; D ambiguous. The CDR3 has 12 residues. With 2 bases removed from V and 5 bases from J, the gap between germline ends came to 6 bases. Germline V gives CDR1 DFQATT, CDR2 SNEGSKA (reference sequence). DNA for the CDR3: TGCAGTGCTAGATGGGGTACCGGGGAGCTGTTTTTT. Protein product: CSARWGTGELFF.

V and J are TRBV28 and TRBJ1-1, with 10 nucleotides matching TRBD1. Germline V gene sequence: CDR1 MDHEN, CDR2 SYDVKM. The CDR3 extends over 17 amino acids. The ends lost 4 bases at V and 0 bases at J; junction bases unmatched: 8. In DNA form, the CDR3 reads TGTGCCAGCAGTTCATCCGGGACAGGGGACCTGAACACTGAAGCTTTCTTT. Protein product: CASSSSGTGDLNTEAFF.

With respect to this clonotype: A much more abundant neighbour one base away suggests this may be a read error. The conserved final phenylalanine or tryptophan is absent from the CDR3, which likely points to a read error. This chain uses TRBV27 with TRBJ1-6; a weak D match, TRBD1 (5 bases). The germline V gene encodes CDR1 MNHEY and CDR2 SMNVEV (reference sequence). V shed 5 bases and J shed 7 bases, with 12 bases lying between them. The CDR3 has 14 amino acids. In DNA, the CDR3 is TGTGCCAGCAGTCAACAGGAATCCAATTCACCCCTCCACTCT. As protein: CASSQQESNSPLHS.

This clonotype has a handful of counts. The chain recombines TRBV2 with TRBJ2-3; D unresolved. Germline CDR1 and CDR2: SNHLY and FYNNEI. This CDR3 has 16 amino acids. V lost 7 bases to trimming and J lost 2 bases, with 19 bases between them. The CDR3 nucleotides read TGTGCCAGCATAGTTCTAAGGATTGAGACCACAGATACGCAGTATTTT. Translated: CASIVLRIETTDTQYF. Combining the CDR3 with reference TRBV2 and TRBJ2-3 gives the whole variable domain EPEVTQTPSHQVTQMGQEVILRCVPISNHLYFYWYRQILGQKVEFLVSFYNNEISEKSEIFDDQFSVERPDGSNFTLKIRSTKLEDSAMYFCASIVLRIETTDTQYFGPGTRLTVL.